This T cell receptor beta chain was recovered during a study of Graves' ophthalmopathy and Graves' hyperthyroidism (dated by TCRdb to between 2017 and 2018). About the study as a whole: Hyperthyroidism was considered stable if no progression to ophthalmopathy occurred within 18 months of follow-up. To tell Graves' ophthalmopathy apart from Graves' hyperthyroidism, and to predict which patients would progress to ophthalmopathy, the study relied on TCR beta repertoire signatures. In total, 135 blood samples were TCR-sequenced: approximately 42 ophthalmopathy, some 75 hyperthyroidism and about 17 hyperthyroidism-to-ophthalmopathy patients. A discovery set of 100 patients (approximately 42 ophthalmopathy, around 57 stable hyperthyroidism) was enrolled to explore V-J signatures distinguishing ophthalmopathy from hyperthyroidism. An independent validation cohort was composed of approximately 19 hyperthyroidism patients and approximately 15 patients who later progressed from hyperthyroidism to ophthalmopathy. In roughly 6 hyperthyroidism patients, the T-cell repertoire of thyroid tissue was compared with the T-cell repertoire of blood. After sampling, hyperthyroidism patients received methimazole starting at 30 mg daily, and ophthalmopathy patients received high-dose intravenous methylprednisolone. Study-wide conclusions, independent of this receptor: Sample size was not statistically predetermined, and group allocation was not concealed from the investigators. In cross-validation, the 13-signature model distinguished ophthalmopathy from stable hyperthyroidism with around 86% sensitivity and around 83% specificity, while in the test set the corresponding values were about 80% and 75%. In validation, the model predicted ophthalmopathy progression with 55% to 71% sensitivity and approximately 75% specificity; eleven to twelve predicted patients were CT-confirmed with GO in a median of 6.5 months. Most expanded thyroid clonotypes with a frequency above 0.001 also appeared in blood, which suggests that blood repertoires may reflect the immune response in the thyroid.

Hyperthyroidism patients were newly diagnosed, were aged 18 to 65 years, and had a disease duration under 2 months. Patients were excluded if they had other autoimmune diseases, uncontrolled infections, pregnancy or lactation. Diagnosis was based on clinical symptoms, serum thyroxine, TRAb, thyroid ultrasound and orbital computed tomography. Total RNA was extracted with Trizol reagent and quality-checked on an Agilent 2100 Bioanalyzer. For repertoire sequencing, TCR beta CDR3 regions were amplified from RNA transcripts. The first round of RT-PCR was done with HTBI primers and the Qiagen OneStep RT-PCR kit, and was followed by a second round of multiplex PCR, then size selection and purification. Libraries were sequenced paired-end with 100 bp reads on an Illumina HiSeq2000. Per the authors' processing: Reads were processed with SOAPnuke, discarding reads with adapters, uncalled bases, mean Phred below 15, or no exact constant-primer or identifier match. High-quality paired reads were merged with COPE v1.2.5. Clonotypes were defined as unique nucleotide sequences and were aligned to IMGT TRB V, D and J references using MiTCR v1.1. Analysis was restricted to V-J combinations with a frequency above 0.0001, which covered about 99% of repertoires. For each V-J combination, a TCR clonal expansion and chaos score was defined as F50 clonal expansion divided by the chaos observed in the TCRdist matrix. Welch's t-statistics and random forest were used to reduce features to 10 to 15 V-J combinations, which were fed into a naive Bayes classifier. The Morisita-Horn index was used to measure how similar the thyroid and blood repertoires were. TCRdb cleaned the public reads at Q25 with fastp, built clones with MiXCR and kept in-frame beta chains. Entries are consolidated by CDR3 protein sequence, retaining the most common genes and DNA. The authors' filters were not applied to this entry. This sample gives 580,000 or so distinct CDR3 sequences in total; 39% of them show up just once. Jointly, the top ten make up about 4% of the sample.

The germline V gene provides CDR1 SGHVS and CDR2 FQNEAQ. From the cysteine up to the phenylalanine, the CDR3 has a length of 15 residues. The sequence is cut down to CDR3 DNA, 45 bases in frame from base 1. V loses 6 bases of germline sequence and J loses 3 bases, and the interval between the two ends is 14 bases. This clonotype was observed many times. The antigen it recognizes is unknown. No quality values exist for individual bases; no much larger clone is one base distant. The chain is made from TRBV7-8 and TRBJ2-2; TRBD2 is perhaps the D gene, given 6 matching bases. The clonotype was recovered from an adult man with Graves' hyperthyroidism. The sample comprised peripheral blood or thyroid tissue (not recorded which). The CDR3 protein sequence reads: CASSFLAEYTGELFF. The DNA sequence is given as TGTGCCAGCAGTTTTTTAGCGGAGTACACCGGGGAGCTGTTTTTT. When the CDR3 is completed using the reference TRBV7-8 and TRBJ2-2 genes on either side, the full variable domain is GAGVSQSPRYKVAKRGQDVALRCDPISGHVSLFWYQQALGQGPEFLTYFQNEAQLDKSGLPSDRFFAERPEGSVSTLKIQRTQQEDSAVYLCASSFLAEYTGELFFGEGSRLTVL.